The 21 T cell receptor beta chains given below trace back to one sample, sequenced in a study of identical twins. MiXCR was run by TCRdb on the 5' RACE reads, yielding one entry per CDR3 protein. The sample yields hundreds of thousands of distinct CDR3 sequences, 18% seen once. These data were likewise used in another study, on T cells expressing NK-cell markers.

Sequencing was carried out using PBMCs. These receptors were obtained from a woman between 18 and 29 years old in good health.

This clonotype was detected only a few times. The J gene is TRBJ1-2, the V gene TRBV7-9; 9 bases are a match to TRBD1. Germline CDR1 reads SEHNR; CDR2 reads FQNEAQ (reference sequence). CDR3 length equals 16 residues. Germline trimming cut 1 base from V and 6 bases from J; bases unmatched to any gene: 9. The CDR3 DNA follows: TGTGCCAGCAGCTTAGGTTACCGGGACAGGGTGGATGGCTACACCTTC. Translated, it gives CASSLGYRDRVDGYTF.

The chain links TRBV20-1 to TRBJ2-1; 9 bases fit TRBD2. The V gene's germline CDR1 is DFQATT and CDR2 SNEGSKA (reference sequence). V lost 6 bases, J lost 4 bases, and 13 bases stayed unmatched. There are 16 residues in the CDR3. The CDR3 DNA is TGCAGTGCCCCTGACCCCTTAGCGGGAGTATACAATGAGCAGTTCTTC. Encoded protein: CSAPDPLAGVYNEQFF.

This clonotype was detected only a few times. CDR3 sequence reads: CSAIGTSGRYEQYF. As DNA, the CDR3 is TGCAGTGCAATCGGGACTAGCGGACGTTACGAGCAGTACTTC. V and J are TRBV20-1 and TRBJ2-7; TRBD2 matches at 11 bases. Germline CDR1 and CDR2: DFQATT and SNEGSKA (reference sequence). With 6 bases clipped from V and 4 bases from J, the junction kept 8 bases outside the gene matches. The CDR3 has 14 amino acids.

This clonotype was picked up a small number of times. The J gene is TRBJ1-4, the V gene TRBV12-3 or TRBV12-4; possible D gene TRBD1, 6 bases. The CDR3 spans 15 residues. V was cut by 3 bases and J by 7 bases, with 15 bases left in between. The CDR3 spells CASSLGGSGIEKLFF. Here the CDR3 DNA reads TGTGCCAGCAGTTTGGGGGGCAGCGGGATTGAAAAACTGTTTTTT.

This clonotype was counted a few times. The V call is TRBV9, the J call TRBJ1-5, with a possible D match to TRBD1 (5 bases). V was cut by 3 bases and J by 0 bases, with 13 bases left in between. CDR1 and CDR2 from the germline V gene are SGDLS and YYNGEE. This CDR3 has 16 amino acids. As DNA, the CDR3 is TGTGCCAGCAGCGGTGCAGGGATGGGTAGCAATCAGCCCCAGCATTTT. Protein: CASSGAGMGSNQPQHF. The entire variable domain, with the rest obtained from reference TRBV9 and TRBJ1-5, is as follows: DSGVTQTPKHLITATGQRVTLRCSPRSGDLSVYWYQQSLDQGLQFLIQYYNGEERAKGNILERFSAQQFPDLHSELNLSSLELGDSALYFCASSGAGMGSNQPQHFGDGTRLSIL.

This chain uses TRBV20-1 with TRBJ2-2, with D perhaps given as TRBD1 or TRBD2 (6 bases each). The CDR3 loop spans 18 amino acids. Trimming took 0 bases from V and 5 from J, leaving 22 bases between them. Germline CDR1 and CDR2: DFQATT and SNEGSKA (reference sequence). CDR3 bases: TGCAGTGCTAGAGATGGGGGCGGGGCAGGGAGGCGAACCGGGGAGCTGTTTTTT. It codes for CSARDGGGAGRRTGELFF.

The CDR3 DNA reads as TGTGCCAGCAGTTACCGGGGGACAGGACAGTTCTTC. Translation gives CASSYRGTGQFF. The chain is built from TRBV6-6 and TRBJ2-1; 8 bases align to TRBD1. In germline, CDR1 is MNHNY, CDR2 SVGAGI (reference sequence). With 2 bases clipped from V and 13 bases from J, the junction kept 4 bases outside the gene matches. This CDR3 contains 12 residues.

The genes are TRBV12-3 or TRBV12-4 and TRBJ2-1; 7 bases fit TRBD2. The CDR3 has 18 residues. The V gene end was trimmed by 3 bases and the J gene end by 4 bases; junction bases not matched to a gene: 15. The chain's CDR3 is CASSLVFGAASGYNEQFF. CDR3 in DNA: TGTGCCAGCAGTTTGGTTTTTGGGGCGGCTAGCGGTTACAATGAGCAGTTCTTC.

The chain recombines TRBV20-1 with TRBJ2-2; D perhaps matches TRBD1 (5 bases). Trimming removed 3 bases at V and 7 bases at J, with 12 bases between. The CDR3 extends over 13 amino acids. Germline-derived CDR1 and CDR2 are DFQATT and SNEGSKA (reference sequence). This CDR3 reads CSASRQSVGELFF. The DNA of the CDR3 is TGCAGTGCTAGTCGACAGTCGGTCGGGGAGCTGTTTTTT.

V gene TRBV5-1 combines with J gene TRBJ2-2; TRBD2 is a possible D gene (6 bases). Trimming shortened V by 0 bases and J by 0 bases, and 9 bases separated the two germline ends. CDR3 length: 16 amino acids. From germline, CDR1 is SGHRS and CDR2 YFSETQ. DNA for the CDR3: TGCGCCAGCAGCTTGGATCCGGGAGCGAACACCGGGGAGCTGTTTTTT. This encodes CASSLDPGANTGELFF.

This clonotype appeared many times. This sequence joins TRBV6-5 and TRBJ1-1, with D unclear. Deletions cut 0 bases from V and 8 bases from J, with 4 bases between. Germline CDR1 and CDR2: MNHEY and SVGAGI. This CDR3 region has 11 residues. CDR3 sequence: CASSYSGEAFF. In DNA form, the CDR3 reads TGTGCCAGCAGTTACTCAGGAGAAGCTTTCTTT.

This clonotype was found a few times. V gene TRBV5-1 combines with J gene TRBJ1-4, with D maybe TRBD1 (5 bases). The germline gives CDR1 SGHRS, CDR2 YFSETQ. CDR3 length: 14 amino acids. Trimming took off 0 bases at V and 8 bases at J, with 11 bases between the two ends. The CDR3 bases are TGCGCCAGCAGCTTGGAGAGGGGAGAAGAAAAACTGTTTTTT. This translates into CASSLERGEEKLFF.

This clonotype has a handful of counts. V usage is TRBV5-1 and J usage is TRBJ2-1, with 8 bases matching TRBD2. Trimming took 2 bases from V and 6 from J; bases not matched to a gene: 10. This CDR3 has 16 amino acids. Germline V gene sequence: CDR1 SGHRS, CDR2 YFSETQ. Here the CDR3 reads CASSLPGTRRGNEQFF. Here the CDR3 DNA reads TGCGCCAGCAGCTTACCCGGGACTAGAAGGGGCAATGAGCAGTTCTTC.

Note on this clonotype: The junction departs from the called germline gene at one end, perhaps through a read error. CDR3 coding DNA: TGTGCCAGCAGGGGACAGGGGGCGAACGCTGAAGCTTTCTTT. This translates into CASRGQGANAEAFF. The rearrangement links TRBV12-3 or TRBV12-4 to TRBJ1-1; 12 bases are a match to TRBD1. CDR3 length: 14 amino acids.

The J gene is TRBJ1-1, the V gene TRBV11-1; no firm D call. From germline, CDR1 is SGHAT and CDR2 FQDESV (reference sequence). The CDR3 sequence is 13 residues long. Trimming shortened V by 0 bases and J by 10 bases, and 12 bases separated the two germline ends. The CDR3 sequence is CASSLALRRAAFF. CDR3 sequence (DNA): TGTGCCAGCAGCTTAGCGCTCAGGAGGGCAGCTTTCTTT.

This clonotype was seen a handful of times. The J gene is TRBJ1-5, the V gene TRBV30, with a weak D call TRBD1 (5 bases). The V gene lost 0 bases and the J gene lost 4 bases, with 10 bases spanning the gap. Germline CDR1 is GTSNPN and CDR2 is SVGIG (reference sequence). This CDR3 spans 14 amino acids. The DNA for the CDR3 is TGTGCCTGGAGTGTACAAGGGGCAAATCAGCCCCAGCATTTT. Residues: CAWSVQGANQPQHF.

The V gene is TRBV2, the J gene TRBJ2-3, with 9 bases aligning to TRBD1. Per the germline V gene, CDR1 is SNHLY and CDR2 is FYNNEI. The CDR3 totals 15 residues. V trimming: 5 bases; J trimming: 6 bases; junction bases outside the gene matches: 9. CDR3 bases: TGTGCCAGCAGTCCTGCGGGGACAGGGAGGGATACGCAGTATTTT. Residues: CASSPAGTGRDTQYF.

CDR3 DNA: TGTGCCAGCAGTTACTTTGAATCGGGGACGCAGTATTTT. This translates into CASSYFESGTQYF. V gene TRBV6-2 or TRBV6-3 combines with J gene TRBJ2-3; tentatively, D is TRBD2 (5 bases). Trimming removed 1 base from V and 9 bases from J, with 11 bases in between. This CDR3 comprises 13 residues. From germline, CDR1 is MNHEY and CDR2 SVGEGT.

This clonotype has just a few counts. The chain joins TRBV10-3 to TRBJ1-6; possibly TRBD1 for D (6 bases). CDR3 length equals 16 residues. V lost 3 bases and J 1 base, leaving 10 bases between the germline ends. Looked up from germline, CDR1 is ENHRY and CDR2 is SYGVKD. Here the CDR3 reads CAISEQGGSYNSPLHF. The CDR3 DNA reads TGTGCCATCAGTGAACAGGGTGGATCCTATAATTCACCCCTCCACTTT.

This chain joins TRBV7-2 and TRBJ2-1, with 12 bases matching TRBD2. V was pared by 4 bases and J by 7 bases, with 11 bases of the junction left unmatched. CDR3 length: 17 amino acids. Germline V gene lookup returns CDR1 SGHTA and CDR2 FQGNSA. CDR3 sequence: CASSSPRLAGEVNEQFF. The CDR3, as DNA: TGTGCCAGCAGCTCGCCCAGACTAGCGGGAGAGGTGAATGAGCAGTTCTTC.

A few counts support this clonotype. The V gene is TRBV9, the J gene TRBJ2-3; 9 bases map to TRBD1. Germline-derived CDR1 and CDR2 are SGDLS and YYNGEE. V was pared by 4 bases and J by 0 bases, with 3 bases of the junction left unmatched. The CDR3 totals 15 residues. This CDR3 reads CASSSTGGSTDTQYF. The CDR3 nucleotides read TGTGCCAGCAGCTCGACAGGGGGAAGCACAGATACGCAGTATTTT.